This T cell receptor beta chain was recovered during a study of T cell repertoires in cytomegalovirus infection. Germline CDR1 is MGHRA and CDR2 is YSYEKL. V shed 4 bases, J shed 9 bases, and the junction held 9 bases outside the gene matches. The CDR3 is 14 residues long. Turning to this clonotype: Its specificity is unknown.

One entry per CDR3 protein, called by TCRdb with MiXCR from the reads. This sample has 700,000 to 850,000 distinct CDR3 sequences, with about 33% found just once. This receptor was obtained from a human donor in good health (CMV status not recorded). Some clones in this sample may be carry-over from other donors' samples. The sequencing here drew on cultured CD8+ T cells from PBMCs, taken from culture after CMV antigen stimulation. The V gene is TRBV4-1, the J gene TRBJ2-1; TRBD2 agrees at 7 bases. In DNA, the CDR3 is TGCGCCAGCAGCCTACCGGGAGGCCAGGTTGAGCAGTTCTTC. This encodes CASSLPGGQVEQFF.